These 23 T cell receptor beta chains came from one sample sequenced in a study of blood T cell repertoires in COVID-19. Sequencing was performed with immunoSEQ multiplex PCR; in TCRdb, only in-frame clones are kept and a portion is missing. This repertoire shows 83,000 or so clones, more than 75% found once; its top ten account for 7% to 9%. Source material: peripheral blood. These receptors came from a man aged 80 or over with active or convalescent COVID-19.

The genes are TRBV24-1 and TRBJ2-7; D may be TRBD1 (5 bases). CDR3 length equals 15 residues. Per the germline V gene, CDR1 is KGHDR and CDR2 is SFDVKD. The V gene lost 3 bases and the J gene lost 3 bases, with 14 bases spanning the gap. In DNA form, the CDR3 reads TGTGCCACCAGTGATAGACAGCGCCCTAGCTACGAGCAGTACGTC. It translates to CATSDRQRPSYEQYV.

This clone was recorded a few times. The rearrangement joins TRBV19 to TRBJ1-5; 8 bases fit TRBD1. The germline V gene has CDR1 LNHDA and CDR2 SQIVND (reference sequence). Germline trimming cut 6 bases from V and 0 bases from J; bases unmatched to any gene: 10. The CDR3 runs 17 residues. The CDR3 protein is CASRHRGLKNSNQPQHF. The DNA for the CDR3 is TGTGCCAGTAGACACAGGGGGTTGAAAAATAGCAATCAGCCCCAGCATTTT.

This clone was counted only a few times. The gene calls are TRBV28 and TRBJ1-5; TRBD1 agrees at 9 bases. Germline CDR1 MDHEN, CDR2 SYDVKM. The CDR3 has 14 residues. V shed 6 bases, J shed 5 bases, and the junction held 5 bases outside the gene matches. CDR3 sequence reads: CASRGQGMDQPQHF. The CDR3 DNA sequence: TGTGCCAGCAGAGGACAGGGGATGGATCAGCCCCAGCATTTT.

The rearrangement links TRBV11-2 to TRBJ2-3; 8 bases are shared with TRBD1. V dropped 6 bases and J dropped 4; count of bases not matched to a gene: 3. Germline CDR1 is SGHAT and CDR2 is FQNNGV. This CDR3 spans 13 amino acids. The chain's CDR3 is CASRQGGADTQYF. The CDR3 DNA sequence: TGTGCCAGCAGACAGGGGGGAGCAGATACGCAGTATTTT.

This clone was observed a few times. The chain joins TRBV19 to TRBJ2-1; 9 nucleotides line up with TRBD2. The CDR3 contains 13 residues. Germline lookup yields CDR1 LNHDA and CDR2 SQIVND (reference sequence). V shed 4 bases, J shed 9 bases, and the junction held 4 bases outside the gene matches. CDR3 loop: CASSTQAGGEQFF. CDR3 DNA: TGTGCCAGTAGTACTCAAGCGGGAGGTGAGCAGTTCTTC.

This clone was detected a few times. The CDR3 loop is CASSFRTGVEKLFF. The CDR3 nucleotides are TGTGCCAGCAGCTTTCGGACAGGGGTAGAAAAACTGTTTTTT. The chain joins TRBV5-5 to TRBJ1-4; 9 bases align to TRBD1. Germline V lookup: CDR1 SGHKS, CDR2 YYEKEE (reference sequence). V shed 2 bases, J shed 8 bases, and the junction held 4 bases outside the gene matches. CDR3 length: 14 residues.

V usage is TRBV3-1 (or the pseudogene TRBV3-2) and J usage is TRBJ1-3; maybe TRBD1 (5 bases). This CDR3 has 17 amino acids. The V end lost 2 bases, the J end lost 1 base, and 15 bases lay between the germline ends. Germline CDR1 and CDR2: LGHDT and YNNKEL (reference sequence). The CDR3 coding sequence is TGTGCCAGCAGCCAAAGTCCACAGGCTCTATCTGGAAACACCATATATTTT. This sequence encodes CASSQSPQALSGNTIYF.

Here the CDR3 reads CASSFTYSTDTQYF. In DNA form, the CDR3 reads TGTGCCAGCAGCTTCACCTACAGCACAGATACGCAGTATTTT. This rearrangement joins TRBV7-9 to TRBJ2-3, with D hard to call. The CDR3 loop spans 14 amino acids. V was clipped by 3 bases and J by 0 bases, with 7 bases between them. Germline loops: CDR1 SEHNR, CDR2 FQNEAQ (reference sequence).

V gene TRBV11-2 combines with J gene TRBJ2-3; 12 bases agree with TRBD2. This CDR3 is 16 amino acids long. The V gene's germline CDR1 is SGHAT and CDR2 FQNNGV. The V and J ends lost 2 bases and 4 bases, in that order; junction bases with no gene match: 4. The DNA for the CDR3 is TGTGCCAGCAGCTTACTAAGACTAGCGGGAGCAGATACGCAGTATTTT. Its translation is CASSLLRLAGADTQYF.

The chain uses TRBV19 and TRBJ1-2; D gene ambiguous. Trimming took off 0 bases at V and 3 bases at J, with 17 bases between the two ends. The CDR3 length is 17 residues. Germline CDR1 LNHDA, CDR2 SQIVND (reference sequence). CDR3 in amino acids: CASSIDHSARKDYGYTF. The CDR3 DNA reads TGTGCCAGTAGTATAGATCATTCGGCGCGGAAGGACTATGGCTACACCTTC.

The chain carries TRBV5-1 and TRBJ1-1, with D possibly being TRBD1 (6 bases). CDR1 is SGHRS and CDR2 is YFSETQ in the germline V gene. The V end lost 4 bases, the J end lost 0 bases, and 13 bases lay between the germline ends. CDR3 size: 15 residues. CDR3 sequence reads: CASSPSTGMNTEAFF. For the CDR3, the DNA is TGCGCCAGCAGCCCCTCAACAGGGATGAACACTGAAGCTTTCTTT.

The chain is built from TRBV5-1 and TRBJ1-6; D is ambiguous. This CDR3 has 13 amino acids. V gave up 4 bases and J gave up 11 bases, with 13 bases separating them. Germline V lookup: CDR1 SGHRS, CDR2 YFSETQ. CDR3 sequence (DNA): TGCGCCAGCAGCGCGGGGAGTAGTACACCCCTCCACTTT. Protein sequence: CASSAGSSTPLHF.

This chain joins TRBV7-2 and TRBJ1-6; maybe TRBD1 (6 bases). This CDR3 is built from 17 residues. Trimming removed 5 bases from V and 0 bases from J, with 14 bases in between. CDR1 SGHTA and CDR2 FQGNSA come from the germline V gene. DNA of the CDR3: TGTGCCAGCAGCACCCCCACAGGGAGCTCCTATAATTCACCCCTCCACTTT. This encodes CASSTPTGSSYNSPLHF. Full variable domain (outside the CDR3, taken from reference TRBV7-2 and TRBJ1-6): GAGVSQSPSNKVTEKGKDVELRCDPISGHTALYWYRQSLGQGLEFLIYFQGNSAPDKSGLPSDRFSAERTGGSVSTLTIQRTQQEDSAVYLCASSTPTGSSYNSPLHFGNGTRLTVT.

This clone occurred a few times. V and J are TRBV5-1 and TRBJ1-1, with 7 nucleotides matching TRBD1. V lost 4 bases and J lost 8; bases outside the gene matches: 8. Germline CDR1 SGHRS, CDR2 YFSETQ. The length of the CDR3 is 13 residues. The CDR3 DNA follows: TGCGCCAGCAGCCCCGATGCAGGGGGGGAAGCTTTCTTT. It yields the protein CASSPDAGGEAFF.

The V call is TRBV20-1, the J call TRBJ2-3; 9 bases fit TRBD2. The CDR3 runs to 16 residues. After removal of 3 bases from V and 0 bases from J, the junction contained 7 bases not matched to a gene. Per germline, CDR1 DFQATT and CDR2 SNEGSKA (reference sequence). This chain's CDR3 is CSASKGLAGSTDTQYF. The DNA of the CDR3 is TGCAGTGCTAGTAAGGGACTAGCAGGTAGCACAGATACGCAGTATTTT.

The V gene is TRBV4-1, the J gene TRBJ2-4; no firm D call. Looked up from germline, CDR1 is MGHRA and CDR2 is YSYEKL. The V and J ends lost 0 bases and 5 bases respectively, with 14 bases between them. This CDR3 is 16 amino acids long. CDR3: CASSQERVRSENIQYF. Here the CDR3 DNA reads TGCGCCAGCAGCCAAGAACGGGTTCGGTCCGAAAACATTCAGTACTTC.

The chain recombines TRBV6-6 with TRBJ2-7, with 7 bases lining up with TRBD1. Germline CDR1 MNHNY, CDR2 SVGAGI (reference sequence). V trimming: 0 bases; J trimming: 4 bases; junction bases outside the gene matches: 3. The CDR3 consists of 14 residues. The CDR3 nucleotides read TGTGCCAGCAGTTACTCGGGACAGATTTACGAGCAGTACGTC. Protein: CASSYSGQIYEQYV.

The CDR3 DNA reads as TGTGCCAGTAGTCCCGGGACACAAAACTATGGCTACACCTTC. This codes for CASSPGTQNYGYTF. The gene calls are TRBV19 and TRBJ1-2, with a weak D call TRBD1 (6 bases). CDR3 length: 14 amino acids. Germline loops: CDR1 LNHDA, CDR2 SQIVND (reference sequence). The V end was cut by 5 bases, the J end by 2 bases, with 12 bases between.

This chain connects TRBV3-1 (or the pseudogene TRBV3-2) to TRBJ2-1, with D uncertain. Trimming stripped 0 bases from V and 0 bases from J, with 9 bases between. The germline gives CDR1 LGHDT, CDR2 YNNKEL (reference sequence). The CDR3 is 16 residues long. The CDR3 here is CASSQDGVLSYNEQFF. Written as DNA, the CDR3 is TGTGCCAGCAGCCAAGATGGAGTTCTCTCCTACAATGAGCAGTTCTTC.

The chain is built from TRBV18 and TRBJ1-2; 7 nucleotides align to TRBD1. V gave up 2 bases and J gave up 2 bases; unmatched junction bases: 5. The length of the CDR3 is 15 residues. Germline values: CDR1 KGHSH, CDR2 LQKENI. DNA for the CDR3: TGTGCCAGCTCACCATCCGCGACAGGGAACTATGGCTACACCTTC. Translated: CASSPSATGNYGYTF.

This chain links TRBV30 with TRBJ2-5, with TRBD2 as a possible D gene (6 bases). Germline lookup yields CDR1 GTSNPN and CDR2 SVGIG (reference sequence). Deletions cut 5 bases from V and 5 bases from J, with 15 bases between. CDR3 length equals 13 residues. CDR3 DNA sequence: TGTGCCTGGGTTGGGGACCGGGGGGAGACCCAGTACTTC. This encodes CAWVGDRGETQYF.

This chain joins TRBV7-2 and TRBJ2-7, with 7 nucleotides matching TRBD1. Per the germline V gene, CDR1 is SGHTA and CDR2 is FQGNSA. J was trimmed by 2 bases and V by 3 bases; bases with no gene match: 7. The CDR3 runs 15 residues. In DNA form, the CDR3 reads TGTGCCAGCAGCTTGGGTGCAGGGGGAGCCTACGAGCAGTACGTC. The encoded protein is CASSLGAGGAYEQYV.

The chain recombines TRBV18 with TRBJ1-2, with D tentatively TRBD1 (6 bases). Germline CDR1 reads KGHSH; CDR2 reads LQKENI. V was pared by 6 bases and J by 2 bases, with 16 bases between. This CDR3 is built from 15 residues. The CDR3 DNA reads TGTGCCAGCTCGAGGCCAAGGACAGAGAACTATGGCTACACCTTC. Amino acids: CASSRPRTENYGYTF.